Shown below are 10 T cell receptor beta chains from a single sample sequenced in a study of human T cells and chemical hapten exposure. Time point noted: patch test 2, 6 weeks after DPC sensitization. Treatment given: therapeutic diphenylcyclopropenone sensitization with weekly scalp DPC. TCRdb reanalysed the RACE reads using MiXCR and keeps one entry per CDR3 protein. The sample contains over 130,000 distinct CDR3 sequences, roughly 10% of which appear only once. The sequencing used whole blood, collected in connection with sensitization to the hapten diphenylcyclopropenone (DPC). These receptors all come from a woman aged 45-65 years with alopecia areata. Some clones in this sample may be carry-over from other donors' samples.

At least ten counts were recorded for this clonotype. This chain links TRBV10-2 with TRBJ1-2; tentatively, D is TRBD1 (5 bases). The germline V gene has CDR1 WSHSY and CDR2 SAAADI. The CDR3 is 14 residues long. With 6 bases removed from V and 2 bases from J, the gap between germline ends came to 13 bases. CDR3 amino acids: CASRGGTGNYGYTF. The CDR3 DNA follows: TGCGCCAGCAGGGGCGGGACTGGAAACTATGGCTACACCTTC.

This clonotype has at least ten counts. This chain joins TRBV12-3 or TRBV12-4 and TRBJ1-4; 7 positions agree with TRBD1. The CDR3 is 14 amino acids. The V gene end was trimmed by 2 bases and the J gene end by 8 bases; junction bases not matched to a gene: 5. CDR3 nucleotides: TGTGCCAGCAGTTTACCAGGGGGAGGAGAAAAACTGTTTTTT. Its translation: CASSLPGGGEKLFF.

This clonotype appeared a few times. This chain links TRBV27 with TRBJ2-6; tentatively, D is TRBD1 (6 bases). The germline V gene has CDR1 MNHEY and CDR2 SMNVEV (reference sequence). Deletions cut 6 bases from V and 2 bases from J, with 11 bases between. This CDR3 is 15 amino acids long. Here the CDR3 reads CASSRGQAGANVLTF. CDR3 nucleotides: TGTGCCAGCAGCAGGGGACAAGCTGGGGCCAACGTCCTGACTTTC. Full variable domain (missing parts from reference TRBV27 and TRBJ2-6): EAQVTQNPRYLITVTGKKLTVTCSQNMNHEYMSWYRQDPGLGLRQIYYSMNVEVTDKGDVPEGYKVSRKEKRNFPLILESPSPNQTSLYFCASSRGQAGANVLTFGAGSRLTVL.

The gene calls are TRBV19 and TRBJ1-5; possibly TRBD1 for D (6 bases). CDR1 LNHDA and CDR2 SQIVND come from the germline V gene (reference sequence). The CDR3 spans 14 residues. Trimming stripped 7 bases from V and 2 bases from J, with 12 bases between. CDR3 protein: CASKQQGRNQPQHF. The CDR3 DNA sequence: TGTGCCAGTAAGCAACAGGGACGCAATCAGCCCCAGCATTTT.

This clonotype was detected ten times or more. V gene TRBV5-1 combines with J gene TRBJ2-7; 7 bases fit TRBD1. Germline V CDR1 and CDR2: SGHRS, YFSETQ. V was clipped by 3 bases and J by 2 bases; unmatched bases: 2. This CDR3 is 13 amino acids long. The CDR3, as DNA: TGCGCCAGCAGCTCAACAGGGGCCTACGAGCAGTACTTC. Amino acid sequence: CASSSTGAYEQYF.

This clonotype was seen at least ten times. This chain links TRBV28 with TRBJ1-5; weak D call: TRBD1 (5 bases). This CDR3 region has 15 residues. V was trimmed by 2 bases and J by 7 bases, leaving 15 bases between them. In germline, CDR1 is MDHEN, CDR2 SYDVKM. CDR3 protein: CASSLQAGLRQPQHF. In DNA, the CDR3 is TGTGCCAGCAGTTTACAGGCAGGGCTCAGGCAGCCCCAGCATTTT.

The V call is TRBV20-1, the J call TRBJ2-5; 9 bases align to TRBD1. There are 14 residues in the CDR3. Germline lookup yields CDR1 DFQATT and CDR2 SNEGSKA (reference sequence). J gave up 5 bases and V 6 bases, and 10 bases lay outside the gene matches. CDR3 sequence: CSARLGQGGETQYF. The CDR3 DNA reads TGCAGTGCCAGATTGGGACAGGGAGGGGAGACCCAGTACTTC.

This clonotype was detected ten times or more. This chain uses TRBV12-3 or TRBV12-4 with TRBJ1-3; 7 bases map to TRBD1. J was trimmed by 2 bases and V by 7 bases; bases with no gene match: 8. There are 15 residues in the CDR3. The CDR3 DNA reads as TGTGCCAGCACCCCCCGACAGGGAGCTGGAAACACCATATATTTT. Translating it yields CASTPRQGAGNTIYF.

This clonotype showed up many times. The chain links TRBV7-9 to TRBJ1-2; 8 bases map to TRBD1. CDR3 size: 17 residues. In germline, CDR1 is SEHNR, CDR2 FQNEAQ (reference sequence). J lost 2 bases, V lost 7 bases, and 15 bases had no gene match. The CDR3 DNA reads TGTGCCAGCACCCCACAGGGGGAATTGAGGGGGAACTATGGCTACACCTTC. It is translated as CASTPQGELRGNYGYTF.

In its sample, this clonotype was seen a few times. This chain uses TRBV4-1 with TRBJ1-2, with D unclear. V lost 0 bases and J lost 8, with 13 bases in between. Germline values: CDR1 MGHRA, CDR2 YSYEKL. The CDR3 is 14 residues long. The CDR3 spells CASSQDLWARGYTF. CDR3 in DNA: TGCGCCAGCAGCCAAGATCTATGGGCGCGGGGCTACACCTTC.